The 14 T cell receptor beta chains listed next were all sequenced from one sample in a study of Graves' ophthalmopathy and Graves' hyperthyroidism. Scientists amplified the TCR beta CDR3 regions from RNA transcripts. An opening RT-PCR round employed HTBI primers and preceded a second-round multiplex PCR. Via MiXCR, TCRdb re-called the multiplex PCR reads, giving one row per CDR3 protein. The table lists hundreds of thousands of distinct CDR3 sequences, under 15% of them singletons. Sequencing used blood. The receptors were gathered from a woman in her thirties with Graves' ophthalmopathy.

The genes are TRBV6-5 and TRBJ1-5; 7 bases map to TRBD1. V lost 4 bases and J lost 7; bases outside the gene matches: 7. The germline CDR1 and CDR2 sequences are MNHEY and SVGAGI. The CDR3 loop spans 14 amino acids. The CDR3 here is CASSWKGAEQPQHF. For the CDR3, the DNA is TGTGCCAGCAGTTGGAAGGGGGCAGAGCAGCCCCAGCATTTT.

Many counts were recorded for this clonotype. J is TRBJ2-2 and V is TRBV7-9; D is unresolved. Germline CDR1 SEHNR, CDR2 FQNEAQ (reference sequence). The CDR3 runs to 15 residues. V was pared by 3 bases and J by 1 base, with 9 bases between. In DNA form, the CDR3 reads TGTGCCAGCAGCTTGATAGCAGAGAACACCGGGGAGCTGTTTTTT. Translation: CASSLIAENTGELFF.

This clonotype occurred many times. This chain connects TRBV12-3 or TRBV12-4 to TRBJ2-5; 10 nucleotides agree with TRBD2. V dropped 6 bases and J dropped 2; count of bases not matched to a gene: 12. The CDR3 loop spans 17 amino acids. CDR3 loop: CASSRYPSGGIQETQYF. The CDR3 DNA follows: TGTGCCAGCAGCCGCTACCCTAGCGGGGGAATTCAAGAGACCCAGTACTTC.

This clonotype was seen at least ten times. This rearrangement joins TRBV9 to TRBJ2-6; no reliable D call. Trimming left V 0 bases short and J 4 bases short, with 8 bases between. This CDR3 is 15 amino acids long. Germline CDR1 reads SGDLS; CDR2 reads YYNGEE. This chain's CDR3 is CASSVASSGANVLTF. The CDR3 DNA is TGTGCCAGCAGCGTAGCAAGTTCGGGGGCCAACGTCCTGACTTTC.

This clonotype appeared a few times. The chain recombines TRBV6-1 with TRBJ2-2; 14 bases are a match to TRBD2. Germline assignment: CDR1 MNHNS and CDR2 SASEGT. Losses at the gene ends were 5 bases for V and 5 bases for J; bases not matched to a gene: 7. The CDR3 covers 17 residues. CDR3 DNA: TGTGCCAGCAGTACCGGGACTAGCGGGGGCCCGACCGGGGAGCTGTTTTTT. Amino acid sequence: CASSTGTSGGPTGELFF.

Ten or more counts support this clonotype. The chain uses TRBV28 and TRBJ2-5, with 11 bases matching TRBD1. The V and J ends lost 2 bases and 0 bases, in that order; junction bases with no gene match: 2. Germline V gene lookup returns CDR1 MDHEN and CDR2 SYDVKM. The CDR3 runs 16 residues. The CDR3: CASSLPGQGDQETQYF. For the CDR3, the DNA is TGTGCCAGCAGTTTACCGGGACAGGGGGACCAAGAGACCCAGTACTTC. The full variable domain, completed using reference TRBV28 and TRBJ2-5, is DVKVTQSSRYLVKRTGEKVFLECVQDMDHENMFWYRQDPGLGLRLIYFSYDVKMKEKGDIPEGYSVSREKKERFSLILESASTNQTSMYLCASSLPGQGDQETQYFGPGTRLLVL.

This clonotype was counted only a few times. V usage is TRBV4-1 and J usage is TRBJ2-5; D is uncertain. Germline V gives CDR1 MGHRA, CDR2 YSYEKL. Trimming shortened V by 0 bases and J by 3 bases, and 8 bases separated the two germline ends. This CDR3 contains 14 residues. The DNA of the CDR3 is TGCGCCAGCAGCCAAGATCCGAGAAAAGAGACCCAGTACTTC. Amino acids: CASSQDPRKETQYF.

This clonotype was detected ten times or more. The chain joins TRBV6-5 to TRBJ2-7; D call uncertain. Looked up from germline, CDR1 is MNHEY and CDR2 is SVGAGI. This CDR3 region has 11 residues. Trimming removed 5 bases from V and 9 bases from J, with 11 bases in between. The CDR3 reads CASSRQGGQYF. DNA of the CDR3: TGTGCCAGCAGTAGACAAGGCGGGCAGTACTTC.

This clonotype has only a few counts. This rearrangement joins TRBV6-5 to TRBJ2-2; D not certain. The V gene lost 0 bases and the J gene lost 3 bases, with 11 bases spanning the gap. The length of the CDR3 is 16 residues. Germline V lookup: CDR1 MNHEY, CDR2 SVGAGI. The CDR3 loop is CASSYSTGAHTGELFF. DNA of the CDR3: TGTGCCAGCAGTTACTCGACCGGAGCTCACACCGGGGAGCTGTTTTTT.

This clonotype was seen repeatedly, ten times or more. The rearrangement links TRBV6-1 to TRBJ1-2; the match to TRBD1 covers 7 bases. The CDR3 loop spans 14 amino acids. The trim removed 5 bases at V and 7 bases at J, leaving 10 bases unmatched. Germline CDR1 reads MNHNS; CDR2 reads SASEGT. The CDR3 sequence: CASSTPEGAGGYTF. The CDR3 nucleotides read TGTGCCAGCAGTACCCCGGAGGGGGCGGGTGGCTACACCTTC.

This clonotype was detected only a few times. V is TRBV6-1 and J is TRBJ1-1; possible D gene TRBD1, 6 bases. V was pared by 7 bases and J by 1 base, with 13 bases between. The CDR3 is 14 residues long. Germline V CDR1 and CDR2: MNHNS, SASEGT. Here the CDR3 reads CASTGTRANTEAFF. CDR3 DNA: TGTGCCAGCACTGGGACACGGGCGAACACTGAAGCTTTCTTT.

In its sample, this clonotype was seen many times. V usage is TRBV5-1 and J usage is TRBJ1-5; weak D call: TRBD1 (6 bases). Trimming removed 4 bases from V and 3 bases from J, with 11 bases in between. The germline CDR1 and CDR2 sequences are SGHRS and YFSETQ. CDR3 length: 14 residues. Here the CDR3 reads CASSLDSLNQPQHF. Written as DNA, the CDR3 is TGCGCCAGCAGCCTGGACAGTCTCAATCAGCCCCAGCATTTT.

This clonotype was recorded at least ten times. The V and J genes are TRBV6-5 and TRBJ2-5, with a possible D match to TRBD1 (5 bases). The CDR3 consists of 15 residues. V lost 5 bases, J lost 0 bases, and 13 bases lay in between. Per germline, CDR1 MNHEY and CDR2 SVGAGI. DNA of the CDR3: TGTGCCAGCAGTCTCGAGGCAGGGAACCAAGAGACCCAGTACTTC. Translated, it gives CASSLEAGNQETQYF.

Ten or more counts support this clonotype. This chain links TRBV12-3 or TRBV12-4 with TRBJ2-5, with 12 positions matching TRBD2. Unmatched junction bases numbered 7, after V lost 6 bases and J lost 5 bases. The CDR3 sequence is 15 residues long. The CDR3 nucleotides are TGTGCCAGCAGCACCGGGACTAGCGGGCAGGAGACCCAGTACTTC. Encoded protein: CASSTGTSGQETQYF.